The rows below give T cell receptor beta chains drawn from one sample of a study of response to subunit inactivated influenza vaccine. MiXCR, run by TCRdb on the RT-PCR reads, gives a single entry per CDR3 protein. Among about 160,000 distinct CDR3 sequences listed, around 9.9% were seen once. Source: non-naive T cells sorted from PBMCs, taken roughly 47 days after vaccination. Receptors were obtained from a man in his fifties or sixties who received an inactivated influenza vaccine. Each CDR3 is given with its conserved first and last residue. Fields, in order: J gene, D gene, clone size, V gene, CDR3 protein, CDR3 DNA. A D gene is named only where the DNA matches it firmly. A clone size is listed for some rows: how often the clone was seen (once, few, many), or a class if it is expanded.

TRBJ2-5 | TRBD1 | - | TRBV28 | CASSHPDRGYREAQYF | TGTGCCAGCAGTCATCCGGACAGGGGGTATCGGGAGGCCCAGTACTTC
TRBJ2-1 | TRBD2 | many | TRBV24-1 | CATRLWGQGLAGHNEQFF | TGTGCCACCAGACTTTGGGGTCAGGGGCTAGCGGGACACAATGAGCAGTTCTTC
TRBJ2-5 | - | many | TRBV12-3/TRBV12-4 | CASSLTTGTQYF | TGTGCCAGCAGTTTAACCACGGGGACCCAGTACTTC
TRBJ2-5 | TRBD1 | few | TRBV5-1 | CASSRTGGGETQYF | TGCGCCAGCAGCAGGACAGGGGGCGGAGAGACCCAGTACTTC
TRBJ2-5 | TRBD2 | - | TRBV20-1 | CSAPQTSGRWGETQYF | TGCAGTGCTCCCCAGACTAGCGGGAGATGGGGAGAGACCCAGTACTTC
TRBJ2-5 | - | few | TRBV15 | CATSRGATRQETQYF | TGTGCCACCAGCAGAGGAGCTACACGCCAAGAGACCCAGTACTTC
TRBJ1-4 | - | - | TRBV29-1 | CSVADSSRRGEKLFF | TGCAGCGTTGCCGACTCAAGCAGGCGGGGTGAAAAACTGTTTTTT
TRBJ2-4 | - | many | TRBV12-3/TRBV12-4 | CASSLGLRQHQYF | TGTGCCAGCAGTTTAGGCTTGCGACAGCATCAGTACTTC
TRBJ1-5 | - | - | TRBV20-1 | CSASENSNQPQHF | TGCAGTGCGTCAGAGAATAGCAATCAGCCCCAGCATTTT
TRBJ2-3 | - | - | TRBV4-1 | CASSPRTNPTDTQYF | TGCGCCAGCAGCCCTCGGACTAACCCAACAGATACGCAGTATTTT
TRBJ1-1 | - | many | TRBV15 | CATSRSGTISAEAFF | TGTGCCACCAGCAGATCAGGGACTATTTCCGCTGAAGCTTTCTTT
TRBJ2-4 | - | - | TRBV20-1 | CSAAPGNLAKNIQYF | TGCAGTGCAGCCCCAGGAAATCTAGCCAAAAACATTCAGTACTTC
TRBJ2-7 | TRBD2 | few | TRBV28 | CASSLKKPSGSVEQYF | TGTGCCAGCAGTTTAAAAAAGCCTAGCGGGAGCGTCGAGCAGTACTTC
TRBJ1-1 | TRBD1 | - | TRBV7-8 | CASSLGQGAMNTEAFF | TGTGCCAGCAGCCTGGGACAGGGGGCTATGAACACTGAAGCTTTCTTT
TRBJ2-3 | - | - | TRBV6-5 | CASSYQWGTDTQYF | TGTGCCAGCAGTTACCAGTGGGGGACAGATACGCAGTATTTT
TRBJ2-3 | TRBD2 | few | TRBV5-6 | CASSLSLAGATQYF | TGTGCCAGCAGCTTGAGCCTAGCGGGGGCCACGCAGTATTTT
TRBJ1-2 | TRBD1 | many | TRBV20-1 | CSARTGGRGYTF | TGCAGTGCTCGCACAGGGGGCCGGGGCTACACCTTC
TRBJ2-1 | TRBD2 | - | TRBV20-1 | CSASGGAAYSNEQFF | TGCAGTGCTTCCGGGGGGGCCGCTTATTCCAATGAGCAGTTCTTC
TRBJ2-7 | TRBD1 | many | TRBV5-1 | CASSPRTGAKDEQYF | TGCGCCAGCAGCCCCAGGACAGGGGCGAAGGACGAGCAGTACTTC
TRBJ2-7 | TRBD1 | few | TRBV20-1 | CSARDVRTGHYEQYF | TGCAGTGCTAGAGATGTAAGGACAGGCCACTACGAGCAGTACTTC
TRBJ1-5 | - | many | TRBV20-1 | CSASVGYSNQPQHF | TGCAGTGCTAGTGTTGGATATAGCAATCAGCCCCAGCATTTT
TRBJ1-1 | - | - | TRBV18 | CASSPDRANTEAFF | TGTGCCAGCTCACCCGACAGAGCGAACACTGAAGCTTTCTTT
TRBJ2-1 | - | few | TRBV28 | CASSLFSRAAEQFF | TGTGCCAGCAGTTTATTCTCGCGGGCGGCTGAGCAGTTCTTC
TRBJ2-1 | - | few | TRBV4-3 | CASSQDGRKDEQFF | TGCGCCAGCAGCCAAGATGGTAGGAAGGATGAGCAGTTCTTC
TRBJ2-2 | - | many | TRBV18 | CASTVNTGELFF | TGTGCCAGCACAGTTAACACCGGGGAGCTGTTTTTT
TRBJ1-2 | - | - | TRBV20-1 | CSAAANYGYTF | TGCAGTGCGGCCGCTAACTATGGCTACACCTTC
TRBJ2-7 | TRBD2 | few | TRBV5-1 | CASSLVSSGSYEQYF | TGCGCCAGCAGCTTGGTGTCTAGCGGGAGTTACGAGCAGTACTTC
TRBJ1-2 | - | few | TRBV7-8 | CASSPRGSFNYGYTF | TGTGCCAGCAGCCCCCGGGGGAGCTTTAACTATGGCTACACCTTC
TRBJ2-1 | TRBD1 | few | TRBV7-8 | CASSEPGDRANYNEQFF | TGTGCCAGCAGCGAACCAGGGGACAGAGCTAATTACAATGAGCAGTTCTTC
TRBJ1-1 | TRBD1 | many | TRBV29-1 | CSVGPDRGTTNTEAFF | TGCAGCGTCGGTCCTGACAGGGGGACAACGAACACTGAAGCTTTCTTT
TRBJ2-7 | TRBD1 | many | TRBV5-1 | CASSFLRGQGYEQYF | TGCGCCAGCAGCTTCCTCCGTGGACAGGGGTACGAGCAGTACTTC
TRBJ2-1 | TRBD1 | - | TRBV27 | CASSHTGVEQFF | TGTGCCAGCAGTCACACAGGGGTCGAGCAGTTCTTC
TRBJ2-1 | TRBD1 | many | TRBV28 | CASSKFRGRSYNEQFF | TGTGCCAGCAGTAAGTTCAGGGGGCGCTCCTACAATGAGCAGTTCTTC